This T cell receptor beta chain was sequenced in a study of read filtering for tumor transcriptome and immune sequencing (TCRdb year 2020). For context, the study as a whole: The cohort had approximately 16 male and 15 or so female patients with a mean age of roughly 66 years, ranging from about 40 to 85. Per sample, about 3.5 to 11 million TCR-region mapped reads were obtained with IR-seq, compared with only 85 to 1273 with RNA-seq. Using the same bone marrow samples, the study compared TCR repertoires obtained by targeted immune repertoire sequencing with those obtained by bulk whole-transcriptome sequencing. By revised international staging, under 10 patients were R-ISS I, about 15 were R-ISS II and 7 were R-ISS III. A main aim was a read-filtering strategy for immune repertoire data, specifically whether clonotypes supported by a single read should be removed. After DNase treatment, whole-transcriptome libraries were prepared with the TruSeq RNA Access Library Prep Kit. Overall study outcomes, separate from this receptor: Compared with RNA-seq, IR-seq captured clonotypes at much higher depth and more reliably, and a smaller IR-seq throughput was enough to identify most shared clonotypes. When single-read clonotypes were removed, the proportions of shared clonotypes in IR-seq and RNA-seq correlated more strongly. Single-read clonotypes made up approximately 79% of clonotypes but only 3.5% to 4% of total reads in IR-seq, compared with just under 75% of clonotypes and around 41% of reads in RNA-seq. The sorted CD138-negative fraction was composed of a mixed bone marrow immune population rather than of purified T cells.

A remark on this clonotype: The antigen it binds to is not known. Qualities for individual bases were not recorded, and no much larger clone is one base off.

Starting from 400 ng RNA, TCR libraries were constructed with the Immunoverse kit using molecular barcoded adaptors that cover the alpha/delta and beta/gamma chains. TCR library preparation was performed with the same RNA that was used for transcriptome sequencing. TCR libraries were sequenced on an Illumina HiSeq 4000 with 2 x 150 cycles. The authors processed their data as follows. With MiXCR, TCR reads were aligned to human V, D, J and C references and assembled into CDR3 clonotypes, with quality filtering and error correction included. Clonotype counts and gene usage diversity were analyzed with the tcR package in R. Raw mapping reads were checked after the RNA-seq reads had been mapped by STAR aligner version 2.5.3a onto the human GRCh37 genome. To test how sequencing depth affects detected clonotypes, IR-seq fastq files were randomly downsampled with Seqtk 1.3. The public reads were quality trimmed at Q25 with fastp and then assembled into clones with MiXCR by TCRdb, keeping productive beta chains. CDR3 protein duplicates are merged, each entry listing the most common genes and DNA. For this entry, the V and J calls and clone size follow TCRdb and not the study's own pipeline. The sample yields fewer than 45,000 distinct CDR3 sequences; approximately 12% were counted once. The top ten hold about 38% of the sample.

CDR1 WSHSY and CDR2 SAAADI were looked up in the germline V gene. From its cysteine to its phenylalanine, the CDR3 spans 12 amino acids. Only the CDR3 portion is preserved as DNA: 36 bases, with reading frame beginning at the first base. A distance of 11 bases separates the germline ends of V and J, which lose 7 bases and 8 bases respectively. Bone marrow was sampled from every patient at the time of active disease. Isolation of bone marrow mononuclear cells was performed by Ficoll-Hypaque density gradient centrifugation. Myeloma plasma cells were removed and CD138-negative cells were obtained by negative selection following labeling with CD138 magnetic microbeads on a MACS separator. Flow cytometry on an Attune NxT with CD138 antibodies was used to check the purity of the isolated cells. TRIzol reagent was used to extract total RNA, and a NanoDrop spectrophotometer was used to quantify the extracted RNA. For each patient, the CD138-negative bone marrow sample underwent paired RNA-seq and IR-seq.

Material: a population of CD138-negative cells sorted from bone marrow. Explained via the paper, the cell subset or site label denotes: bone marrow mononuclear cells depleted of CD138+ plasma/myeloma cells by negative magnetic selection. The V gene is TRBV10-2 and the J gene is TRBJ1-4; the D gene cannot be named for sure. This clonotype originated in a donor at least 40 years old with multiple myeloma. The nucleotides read TGCGCCAGCATGGCTCGCAGGGAAAAACTGTTTTTT. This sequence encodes CASMARREKLFF.